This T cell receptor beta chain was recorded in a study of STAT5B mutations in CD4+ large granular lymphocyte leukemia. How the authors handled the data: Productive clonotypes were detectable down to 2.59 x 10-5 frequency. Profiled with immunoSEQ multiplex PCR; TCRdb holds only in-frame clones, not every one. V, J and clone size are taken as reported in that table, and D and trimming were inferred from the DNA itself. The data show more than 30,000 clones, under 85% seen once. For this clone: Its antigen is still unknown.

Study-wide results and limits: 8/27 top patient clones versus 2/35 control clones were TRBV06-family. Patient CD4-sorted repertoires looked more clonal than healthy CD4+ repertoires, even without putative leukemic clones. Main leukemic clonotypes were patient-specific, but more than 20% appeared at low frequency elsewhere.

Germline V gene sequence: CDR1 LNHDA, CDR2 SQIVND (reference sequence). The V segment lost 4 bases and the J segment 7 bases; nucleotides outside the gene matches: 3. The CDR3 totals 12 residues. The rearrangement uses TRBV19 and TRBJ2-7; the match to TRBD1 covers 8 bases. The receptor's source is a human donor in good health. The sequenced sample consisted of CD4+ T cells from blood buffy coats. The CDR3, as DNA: TGTGCCAGTAGTAAGACAGGGGATGAGCAGTACTTC. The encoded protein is CASSKTGDEQYF.